This entry describes one T cell receptor (beta chain). Its antigen remains unidentified. The CDR3 totals 14 residues. The germline V gene encodes CDR1 MNHEY and CDR2 SVGAGI. V dropped 6 bases and J dropped 4; count of bases not matched to a gene: 5. The record originates from a study of T cell responses to AZD1222 COVID-19 vaccine. Notes on the study in general: Females outnumbered males among donors, who were mostly white British; clonal diversity was possibly underestimated. Repertoire sampling occurred only after the peak T cell response.

Clones were sequenced by immunoSEQ multiplex PCR, and TCRdb holds only the in-frame ones, with some missing. The sample includes about 94,000 clones, 85% of them seen just once. Sequenced here: peripheral blood, sampled 28 days after the second AZD1222 dose. The chain is built from TRBV6-5 and TRBJ2-3, with 9 positions matching TRBD1. The clonotype comes from an adult who received the AZD1222 COVID-19 vaccine. CDR3 loop: CASRVTGGADTQYF. The CDR3 DNA sequence: TGTGCCAGCAGAGTAACAGGGGGCGCAGATACGCAGTATTTT.